This is a list of T cell receptor beta chains from one sample in a study of human T cells and chemical hapten exposure. TCRdb reanalysed the RACE reads using MiXCR and keeps one entry per CDR3 protein. The sample has tens of thousands of distinct CDR3 sequences, 13% to 15% seen once. Source: whole blood, taken in connection with sensitization to the hapten diphenylcyclopropenone (DPC). These receptors all stem from a woman aged 50 to 65 with alopecia areata. Some clones in this sample may be carry-over from other donors' samples. The conserved cysteine and the conserved F or W are not part of the CDR3 here. The order of the fields is J gene, V gene, CDR3 protein.

TRBJ2-5 TRBV29-1 SVEKETQY
TRBJ1-2 TRBV18 ASSPLLSGVSANYGYT
TRBJ2-1 TRBV5-1 ASSFIPQGQGNEQF
TRBJ2-3 TRBV7-9 ASSQAPTRESTDTQY
TRBJ1-3 TRBV12-3/TRBV12-4 ASSPQGPGNTIY
TRBJ1-1 TRBV20-1 SARREGRNTEAF
TRBJ2-3 TRBV28 ASQTSTDTQY
TRBJ2-4 TRBV2 ASSEIEGAKNIQY
TRBJ2-1 TRBV18 ASSVGAGYNEQF
TRBJ2-3 TRBV7-2 ASSAAGDTQY
TRBJ2-7 TRBV2 ASRGTDRYEQY
TRBJ1-1 TRBV18 ASSPGGVNTGAF
TRBJ2-4 TRBV6-2/TRBV6-3 ASSYPIVLAGEAKNIQY
TRBJ1-5 TRBV18 ASSPNKEQPQH
TRBJ2-3 TRBV6-2/TRBV6-3 ASQDRGRTDTQY
TRBJ2-2 TRBV29-1 SASSGINTGELF
TRBJ1-3 TRBV5-5 ASSLTGDGNTIY
TRBJ2-1 TRBV6-5 ASSFSAGYEQF
TRBJ2-7 TRBV12-3/TRBV12-4 ASSPRPGAYEQY
TRBJ1-1 TRBV29-1 SVEPTGGDTEAF
TRBJ2-7 TRBV7-8 ASSLGRLAGVYEQY
TRBJ2-3 TRBV11-1 ASSLPLAYTDTQY
TRBJ1-1 TRBV18 ASSPPGQGDTEAF
TRBJ2-3 TRBV19 ASSIAGETDTQY
TRBJ2-3 TRBV19 ASSPRGRGLGDTQY
TRBJ2-1 TRBV28 ASSEARQGANDI
TRBJ1-5 TRBV18 ASSPVTAYNQPQH
TRBJ2-7 TRBV7-9 ASRTHPGEQY
TRBJ2-7 TRBV4-1 ASSQELGLQIRQY
TRBJ2-1 TRBV29-1 SVAGRSVLNNEQF
TRBJ1-1 TRBV20-1 SARDRAGGLVPNTEAF
TRBJ2-7 TRBV20-1 SARPVARYEQY
TRBJ2-1 TRBV29-1 SADRGLRSEQF
TRBJ2-5 TRBV27 ASSISGLAISETQY
TRBJ2-2 TRBV9 ASSVPIAGQNTGELF
TRBJ2-1 TRBV9 ASSPGVSSYNEQF
TRBJ1-2 TRBV9 ASSVVLQGTGYT
TRBJ1-3 TRBV29-1 SAEVGSGNTIY
TRBJ1-1 TRBV20-1 SAPDRGTSNTEAF
TRBJ2-2 TRBV29-1 SVRAGTPTGELF
TRBJ2-1 TRBV28 ASRTPSGQGREQF
TRBJ1-1 TRBV7-9 ASSLDESLNTEAF
TRBJ2-5 TRBV7-2 ASSLATGIQETQY
TRBJ1-1 TRBV11-2 AKGPQSTEAF
TRBJ2-1 TRBV18 ASSPGTSGEQF
TRBJ2-2 TRBV2 ASSGLTGTGELF
TRBJ2-5 TRBV11-2 ASSFRAVGQETQY
TRBJ1-6 TRBV9 ASSVAGGNSPLH
TRBJ1-5 TRBV7-9 ASSLTGVDQPQH